This T cell receptor (beta chain) came from a study of cytomegalovirus exposure and HLA in healthy donors. Amplification used 60 Vbeta primers and 13 Jbeta primers. Sequencing was performed with immunoSEQ multiplex PCR; in TCRdb, only in-frame clones are kept and a portion is missing. The sample lists about 130,000 clones; approximately 78% were seen once. What was sequenced was PBMCs. This receptor was taken from a human donor in good health.

The CDR3 nucleotides are TGTGCCAGCAGTGAAGCTTCTAGCGGGGGAGCCTACGAGCAGTACTTC. Its protein is CASSEASSGGAYEQYF. V gene TRBV6-1 combines with J gene TRBJ2-7; 10 bases agree with TRBD2. From germline, CDR1 is MNHNS and CDR2 SASEGT. J gave up 2 bases and V 0 bases, and 4 bases lay outside the gene matches. The CDR3 has 16 amino acids.